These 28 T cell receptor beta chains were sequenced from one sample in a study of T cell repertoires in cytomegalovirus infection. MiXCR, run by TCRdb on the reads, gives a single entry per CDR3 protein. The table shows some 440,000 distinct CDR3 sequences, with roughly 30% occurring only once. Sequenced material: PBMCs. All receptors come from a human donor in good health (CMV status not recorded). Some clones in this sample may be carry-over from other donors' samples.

In DNA, the CDR3 is TGTGCCAGCAGCGTAGTAGGGGCGCCACAAGAGACCCAGTACTTC. Its translation is CASSVVGAPQETQYF. This sequence joins TRBV9 and TRBJ2-5; a possible D gene is TRBD1 (5 bases). The CDR3 extends over 15 amino acids. Germline V gives CDR1 SGDLS, CDR2 YYNGEE. V shed 0 bases and J shed 2 bases, with 11 bases lying between them.

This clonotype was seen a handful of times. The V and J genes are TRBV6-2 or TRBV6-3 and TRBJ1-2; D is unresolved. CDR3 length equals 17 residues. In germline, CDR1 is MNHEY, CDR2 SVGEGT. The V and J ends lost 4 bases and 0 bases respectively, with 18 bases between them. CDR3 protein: CASSSTLGREANYGYTF. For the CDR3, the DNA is TGTGCCAGCAGTTCTACACTCGGACGGGAAGCTAACTATGGCTACACCTTC.

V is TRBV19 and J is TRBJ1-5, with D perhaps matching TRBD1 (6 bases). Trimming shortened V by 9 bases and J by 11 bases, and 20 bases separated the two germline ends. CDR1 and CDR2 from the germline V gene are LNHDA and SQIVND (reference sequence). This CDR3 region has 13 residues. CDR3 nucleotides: TGTGCCAGCGGGACCTCCCGGGGGCAGTCCCAGCATTTT. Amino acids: CASGTSRGQSQHF.

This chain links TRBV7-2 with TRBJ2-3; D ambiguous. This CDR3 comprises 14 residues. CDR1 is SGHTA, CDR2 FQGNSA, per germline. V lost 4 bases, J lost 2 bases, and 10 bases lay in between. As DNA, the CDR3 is TGTGCCAGCAGCTCACTCCTACACACAGATACGCAGTATTTT. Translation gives CASSSLLHTDTQYF.

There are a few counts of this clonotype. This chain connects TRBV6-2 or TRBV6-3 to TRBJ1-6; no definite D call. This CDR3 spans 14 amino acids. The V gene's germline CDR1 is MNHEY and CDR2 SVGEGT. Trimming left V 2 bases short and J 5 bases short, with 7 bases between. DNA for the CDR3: TGTGCCAGCAGTTACACCAGTCATAATTCACCCCTCCACTTT. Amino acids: CASSYTSHNSPLHF.

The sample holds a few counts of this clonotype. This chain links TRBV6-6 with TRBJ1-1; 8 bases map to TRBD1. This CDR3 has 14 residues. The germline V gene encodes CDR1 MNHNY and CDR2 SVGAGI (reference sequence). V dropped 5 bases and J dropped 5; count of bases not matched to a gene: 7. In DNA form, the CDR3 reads TGTGCCAGCAGTCTGGGCAGGGGGCGAACTGAAGCTTTCTTT. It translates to CASSLGRGRTEAFF.

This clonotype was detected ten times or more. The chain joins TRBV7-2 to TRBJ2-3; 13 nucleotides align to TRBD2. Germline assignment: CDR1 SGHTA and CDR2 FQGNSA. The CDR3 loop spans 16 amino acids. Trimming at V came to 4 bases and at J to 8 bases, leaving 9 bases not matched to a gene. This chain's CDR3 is CASSSQLAGGPGTQYF. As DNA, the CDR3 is TGTGCCAGCAGCTCCCAACTAGCGGGGGGGCCGGGTACGCAGTATTTT. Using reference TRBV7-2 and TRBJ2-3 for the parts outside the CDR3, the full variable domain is GAGVSQSPSNKVTEKGKDVELRCDPISGHTALYWYRQSLGQGLEFLIYFQGNSAPDKSGLPSDRFSAERTGGSVSTLTIQRTQQEDSAVYLCASSSQLAGGPGTQYFGPGTRLTVL.

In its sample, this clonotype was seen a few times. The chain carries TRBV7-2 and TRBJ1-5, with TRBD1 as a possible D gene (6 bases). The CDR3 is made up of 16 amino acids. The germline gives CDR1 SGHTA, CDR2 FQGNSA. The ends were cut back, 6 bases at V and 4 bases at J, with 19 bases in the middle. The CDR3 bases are TGTGCCAGCAGTCCCATGTCCAGGGGATCGAATCAGCCCCAGCATTTT. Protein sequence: CASSPMSRGSNQPQHF.

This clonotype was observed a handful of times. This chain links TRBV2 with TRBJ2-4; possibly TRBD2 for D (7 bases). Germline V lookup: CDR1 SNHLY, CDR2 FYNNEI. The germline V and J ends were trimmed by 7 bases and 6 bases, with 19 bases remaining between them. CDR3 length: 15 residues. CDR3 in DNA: TGTGCCAGCATTTTGCTCGGGGGGCCCGGAAACATTCAGTACTTC. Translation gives CASILLGGPGNIQYF.

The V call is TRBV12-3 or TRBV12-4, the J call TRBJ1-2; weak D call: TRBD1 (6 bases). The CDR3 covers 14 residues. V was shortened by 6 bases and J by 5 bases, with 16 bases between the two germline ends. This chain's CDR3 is CASRGAGTSYGYTF. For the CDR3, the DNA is TGTGCCAGCAGGGGAGCCGGGACATCTTATGGCTACACCTTC.

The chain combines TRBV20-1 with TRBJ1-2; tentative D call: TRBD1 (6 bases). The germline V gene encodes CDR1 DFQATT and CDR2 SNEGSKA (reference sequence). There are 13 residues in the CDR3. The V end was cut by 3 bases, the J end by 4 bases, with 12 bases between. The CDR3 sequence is CSASEDSGYGYTF. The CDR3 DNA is TGCAGTGCTAGTGAGGACAGCGGCTATGGCTACACCTTC.

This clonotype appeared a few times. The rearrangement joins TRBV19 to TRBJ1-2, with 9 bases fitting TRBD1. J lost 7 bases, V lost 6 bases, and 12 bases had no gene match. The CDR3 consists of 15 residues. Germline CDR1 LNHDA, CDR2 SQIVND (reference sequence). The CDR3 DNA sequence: TGTGCCAGTAGCATCCGGGACAGGGAACTGGGTGGCTACACCTTC. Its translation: CASSIRDRELGGYTF.

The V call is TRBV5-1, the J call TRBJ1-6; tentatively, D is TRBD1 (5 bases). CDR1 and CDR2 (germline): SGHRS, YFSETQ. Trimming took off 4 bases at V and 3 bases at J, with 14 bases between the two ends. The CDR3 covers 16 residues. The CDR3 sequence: CASSVAPDSYNSPLHF. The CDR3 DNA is TGCGCCAGCAGCGTGGCACCTGACAGCTATAATTCACCCCTCCACTTT.

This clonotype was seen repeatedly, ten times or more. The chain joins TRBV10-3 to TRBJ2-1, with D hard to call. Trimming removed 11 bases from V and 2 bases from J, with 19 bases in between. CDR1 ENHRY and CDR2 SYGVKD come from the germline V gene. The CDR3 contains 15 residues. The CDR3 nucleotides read TGTGCCGTCCAGAGCCTATTAGGCGCCTACAATGAGCAGTTCTTC. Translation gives CAVQSLLGAYNEQFF.

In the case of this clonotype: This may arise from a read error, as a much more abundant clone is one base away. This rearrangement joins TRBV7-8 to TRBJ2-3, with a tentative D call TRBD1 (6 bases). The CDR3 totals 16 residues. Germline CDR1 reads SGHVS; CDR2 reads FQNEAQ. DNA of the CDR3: TGTGCCGGCAGCTTAAGGCCAGGGGTTAGCACAGATACGCAGTATTTT. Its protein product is CAGSLRPGVSTDTQYF.

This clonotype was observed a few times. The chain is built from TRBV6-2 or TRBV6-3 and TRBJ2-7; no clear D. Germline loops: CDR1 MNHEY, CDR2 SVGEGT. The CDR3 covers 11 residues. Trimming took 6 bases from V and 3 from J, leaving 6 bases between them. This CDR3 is CASRDDYEQYF. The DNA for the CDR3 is TGTGCCAGCAGGGATGACTACGAGCAGTACTTC.

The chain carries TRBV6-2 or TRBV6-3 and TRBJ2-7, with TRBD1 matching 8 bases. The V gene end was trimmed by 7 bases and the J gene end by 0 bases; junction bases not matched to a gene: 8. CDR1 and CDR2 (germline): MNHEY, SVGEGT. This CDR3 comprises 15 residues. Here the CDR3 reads CASNRQGRSSYEQYF. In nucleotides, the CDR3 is TGTGCCAGCAATCGACAGGGGCGAAGCTCCTACGAGCAGTACTTC.

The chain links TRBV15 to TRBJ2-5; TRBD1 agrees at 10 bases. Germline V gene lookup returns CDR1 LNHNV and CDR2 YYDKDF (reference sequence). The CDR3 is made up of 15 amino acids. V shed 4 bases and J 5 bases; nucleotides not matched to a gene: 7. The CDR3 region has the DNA TGTGCCACCAGCATCGGGACAGGGGATATTGAGACCCAGTACTTC. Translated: CATSIGTGDIETQYF. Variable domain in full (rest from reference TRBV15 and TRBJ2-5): DAMVIQNPRYQVTQFGKPVTLSCSQTLNHNVMYWYQQKSSQAPKLLFHYYDKDFNNEADTPDNFQSRRPNTSFCFLDIRSPGLGDTAMYLCATSIGTGDIETQYFGPGTRLLVL.

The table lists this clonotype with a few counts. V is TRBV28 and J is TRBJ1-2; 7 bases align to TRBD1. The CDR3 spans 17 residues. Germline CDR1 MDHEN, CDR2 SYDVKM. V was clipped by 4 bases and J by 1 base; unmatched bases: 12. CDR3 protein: CASSSNPGTAGNYGYTF. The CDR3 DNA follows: TGTGCCAGCAGTTCAAATCCCGGGACAGCCGGTAACTATGGCTACACCTTC.

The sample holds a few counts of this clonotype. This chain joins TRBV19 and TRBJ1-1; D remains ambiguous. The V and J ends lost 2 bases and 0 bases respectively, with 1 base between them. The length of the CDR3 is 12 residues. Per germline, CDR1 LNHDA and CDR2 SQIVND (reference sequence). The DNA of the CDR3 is TGTGCCAGTAGTATATTGAACACTGAAGCTTTCTTT. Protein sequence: CASSILNTEAFF.

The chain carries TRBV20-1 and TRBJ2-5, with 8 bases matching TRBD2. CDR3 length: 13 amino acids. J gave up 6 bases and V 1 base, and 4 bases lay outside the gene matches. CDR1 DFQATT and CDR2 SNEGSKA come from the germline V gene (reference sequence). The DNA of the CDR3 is TGCAGTGCTAGAGCATCGGGGGGGAAGACCCAGTACTTC. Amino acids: CSARASGGKTQYF.

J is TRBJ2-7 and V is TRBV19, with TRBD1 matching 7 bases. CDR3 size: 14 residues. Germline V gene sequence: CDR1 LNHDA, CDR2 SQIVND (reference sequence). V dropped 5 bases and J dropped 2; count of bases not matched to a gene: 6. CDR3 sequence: CASSPVDRTYEQYF. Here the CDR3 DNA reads TGTGCCAGTAGTCCCGTGGACAGGACCTACGAGCAGTACTTC. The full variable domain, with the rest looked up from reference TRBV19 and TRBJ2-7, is DGGITQSPKYLFRKEGQNVTLSCEQNLNHDAMYWYRQDPGQGLRLIYYSQIVNDFQKGDIAEGYSVSREKKESFPLTVTSAQKNPTAFYLCASSPVDRTYEQYFGPGTRLTVT.

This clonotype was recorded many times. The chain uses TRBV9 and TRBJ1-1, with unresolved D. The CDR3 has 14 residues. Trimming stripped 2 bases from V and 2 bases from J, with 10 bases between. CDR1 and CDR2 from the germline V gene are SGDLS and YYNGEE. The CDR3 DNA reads TGTGCCAGCAGCGTTATAGACCTAAACACTGAAGCTTTCTTT. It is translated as CASSVIDLNTEAFF.

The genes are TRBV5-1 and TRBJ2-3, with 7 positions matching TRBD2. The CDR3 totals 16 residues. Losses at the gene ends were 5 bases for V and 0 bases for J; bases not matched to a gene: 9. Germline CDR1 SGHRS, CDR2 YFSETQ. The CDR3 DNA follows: TGCGCCAGCAGTCTTTCCGGGGGGTTGAGCACAGATACGCAGTATTTT. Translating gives CASSLSGGLSTDTQYF.

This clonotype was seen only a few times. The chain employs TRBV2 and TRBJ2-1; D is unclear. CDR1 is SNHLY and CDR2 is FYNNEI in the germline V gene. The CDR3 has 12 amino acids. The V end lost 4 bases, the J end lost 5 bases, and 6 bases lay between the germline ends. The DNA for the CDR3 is TGTGCCAGCAGTGCCAACAACAATGAGCAGTTCTTC. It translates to CASSANNNEQFF.

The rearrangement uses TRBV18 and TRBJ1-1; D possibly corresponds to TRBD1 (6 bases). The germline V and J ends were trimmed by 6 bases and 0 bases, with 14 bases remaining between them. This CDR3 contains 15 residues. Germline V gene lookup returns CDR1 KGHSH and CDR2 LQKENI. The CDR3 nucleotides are TGTGCCAGCTCCCCGAGGGGGGAGGTGAACACTGAAGCTTTCTTT. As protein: CASSPRGEVNTEAFF.

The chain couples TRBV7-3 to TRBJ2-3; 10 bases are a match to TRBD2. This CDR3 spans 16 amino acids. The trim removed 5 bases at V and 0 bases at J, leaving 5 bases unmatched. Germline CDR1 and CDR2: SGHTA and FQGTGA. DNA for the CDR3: TGTGCCAGCAGCCCTAGCGGGGGACAGAGCACAGATACGCAGTATTTT. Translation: CASSPSGGQSTDTQYF.

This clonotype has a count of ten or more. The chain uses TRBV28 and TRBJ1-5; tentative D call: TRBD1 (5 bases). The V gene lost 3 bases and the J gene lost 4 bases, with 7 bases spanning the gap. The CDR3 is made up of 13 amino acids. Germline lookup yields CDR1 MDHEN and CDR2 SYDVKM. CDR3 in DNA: TGTGCCAGCAGTTTCAGGGAAAATCAGCCCCAGCATTTT. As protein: CASSFRENQPQHF.